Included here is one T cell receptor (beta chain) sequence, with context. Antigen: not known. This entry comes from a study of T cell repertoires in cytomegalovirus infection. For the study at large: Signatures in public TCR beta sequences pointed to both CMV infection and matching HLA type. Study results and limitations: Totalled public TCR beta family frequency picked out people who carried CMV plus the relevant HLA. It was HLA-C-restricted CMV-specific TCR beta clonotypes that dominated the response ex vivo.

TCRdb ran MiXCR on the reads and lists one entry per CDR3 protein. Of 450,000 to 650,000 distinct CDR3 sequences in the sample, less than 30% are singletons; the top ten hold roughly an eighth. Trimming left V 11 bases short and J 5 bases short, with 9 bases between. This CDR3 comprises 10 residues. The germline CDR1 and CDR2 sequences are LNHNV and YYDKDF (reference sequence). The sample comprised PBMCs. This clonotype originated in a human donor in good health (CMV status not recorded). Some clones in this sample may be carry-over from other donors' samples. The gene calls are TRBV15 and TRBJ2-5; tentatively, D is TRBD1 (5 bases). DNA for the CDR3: TGTGCCTCACCAGGGGAGACCCAGTACTTC. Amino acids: CASPGETQYF.